Listed here are 21 T cell receptor beta chains from one sample, sequenced in a study of T cell repertoires in cytomegalovirus infection. TCRdb reanalysed the reads using MiXCR and keeps one entry per CDR3 protein. The sample yields about 740,000 distinct CDR3 sequences, about 40% seen once. The sample was PBMCs. Receptors were obtained from a human donor in good health (CMV status not recorded). Some clones in this sample may be carry-over from other donors' samples.

The chain carries TRBV28 and TRBJ2-2, with D possibly being TRBD1 (6 bases). Trimming cost V 6 bases and J 4 bases, with 12 bases left between them. Per the germline V gene, CDR1 is MDHEN and CDR2 is SYDVKM. This CDR3 has 14 residues. The CDR3 region is CASRSRGGTGELFF. CDR3 nucleotide sequence: TGTGCCAGCAGATCCAGGGGTGGCACCGGGGAGCTGTTTTTT.

The genes are TRBV5-4 and TRBJ2-1, with 11 bases fitting TRBD2. The CDR3 is 14 residues long. Germline values: CDR1 SGHNT, CDR2 YYREEE (reference sequence). V lost 5 bases and J lost 6; bases outside the gene matches: 4. The CDR3 protein is CASRQGTSGNEQFF. The DNA of the CDR3 is TGTGCCAGCAGACAAGGGACTAGCGGCAATGAGCAGTTCTTC.

Concerning this clonotype: One base away lies a much larger clone, so this may be a sequencing read error. The chain joins TRBV7-8 to TRBJ2-1; 13 bases line up with TRBD2. Germline V gene lookup returns CDR1 SGHVS and CDR2 FQNEAQ. The CDR3 length is 18 residues. The chain's CDR3 is CASSYRTSGSPTYNEKFF. In nucleotides, the CDR3 is TGTGCCAGCAGCTATAGGACTAGCGGGAGTCCCACCTACAATGAGAAGTTCTTC.

The chain is built from TRBV7-9 and TRBJ1-6; a possible D gene is TRBD1 (5 bases). Deletions cut 4 bases from V and 6 bases from J, with 10 bases between. This CDR3 comprises 14 residues. Germline V gene sequence: CDR1 SEHNR, CDR2 FQNEAQ (reference sequence). CDR3 nucleotide sequence: TGTGCCAGCAGCTGGAGGGGATTTAATTCACCCCTCCACTTT. Protein: CASSWRGFNSPLHF.

This clonotype was seen only a few times. The gene calls are TRBV6-4 and TRBJ1-1, with D unclear. The CDR3 is 13 amino acids. The germline V and J ends were trimmed by 3 bases and 1 base, with 6 bases remaining between them. Germline V gene data show CDR1 as MRHNA and CDR2 as SNTAGT. CDR3 protein: CASSEEQNTEAFF. CDR3 nucleotide sequence: TGTGCCAGCAGTGAAGAACAGAACACTGAAGCTTTCTTT.

This clonotype appeared a few times. V usage is TRBV20-1 and J usage is TRBJ1-2, with D possibly being TRBD1 (5 bases). CDR3 length equals 18 residues. Trimming pared 0 bases from V and 6 bases from J, leaving 26 bases between. From germline, CDR1 is DFQATT and CDR2 SNEGSKA (reference sequence). CDR3 DNA: TGCAGTGCTAGAGAGCTGAAGGGCAGGGCGGGCTGGAAGAATGGCTACACCTTC. Its protein is CSARELKGRAGWKNGYTF.

This clonotype was observed a handful of times. CDR3: CASSKRQGVTGELFF. CDR3 bases: TGTGCCAGCAGTAAAAGACAGGGAGTCACCGGGGAGCTGTTTTTT. The chain has TRBV12-3 or TRBV12-4 and TRBJ2-2; TRBD1 aligns across 7 bases. There are 15 residues in the CDR3. Trimming took 5 bases from V and 4 from J; bases not matched to a gene: 7.

The chain is built from TRBV20-1 and TRBJ1-5; D gene uncertain. V was clipped by 0 bases and J by 0 bases, with 12 bases between them. This CDR3 is built from 16 residues. Germline loops: CDR1 DFQATT, CDR2 SNEGSKA (reference sequence). The CDR3, as DNA: TGCAGTGCTAGAGATCGCCGAGTTTATAGCAATCAGCCCCAGCATTTT. Translated, it gives CSARDRRVYSNQPQHF.

Concerning this clonotype: At one of its ends the junction is not consistent with the germline gene, which may arise from a read error. CDR3: CARSSRQLLTDTQYF. In nucleotides, the CDR3 is TGTGCCAGAAGTTCCCGACAGCTTCTCACAGATACGCAGTATTTT. V gene TRBV28 combines with J gene TRBJ2-3, with D perhaps matching TRBD1 (5 bases). CDR1 is MDHEN, CDR2 SYDVKM, per germline. CDR3 length: 15 residues.

This clonotype was seen ten or more times. V is TRBV28 and J is TRBJ1-5, with D perhaps TRBD1 (6 bases). V was cut by 3 bases and J by 3 bases, with 12 bases left in between. Germline V gene sequence: CDR1 MDHEN, CDR2 SYDVKM. The length of the CDR3 is 15 residues. The CDR3 protein is CASSFSQGLNQPQHF. Written as DNA, the CDR3 is TGTGCCAGCAGTTTTTCACAGGGACTCAATCAGCCCCAGCATTTT.

This clonotype was seen many times. V and J are TRBV28 and TRBJ2-7; tentatively, D is TRBD1 (5 bases). The V gene lost 6 bases and the J gene lost 4 bases, with 16 bases spanning the gap. The germline gives CDR1 MDHEN, CDR2 SYDVKM. CDR3 length: 14 residues. In DNA form, the CDR3 reads TGTGCCAGCAGCTCCCACGTGGGGCCGTACGAGCAGTACTTC. Encoded protein: CASSSHVGPYEQYF.

This clonotype was counted only a few times. The chain carries TRBV10-3 and TRBJ1-5; D remains ambiguous. This CDR3 contains 15 residues. CDR1 is ENHRY, CDR2 SYGVKD, per germline. V was trimmed by 0 bases and J by 1 base, leaving 7 bases between them. For the CDR3, the DNA is TGTGCCATCAGTGAGTCGGGGAAGAGCAATCAGCCCCAGCATTTT. It codes for CAISESGKSNQPQHF.

The chain has TRBV25-1 and TRBJ1-1; no reliable D call. The germline V and J ends were trimmed by 7 bases and 5 bases, with 14 bases remaining between them. Looked up from germline, CDR1 is MGHDK and CDR2 is SYGVNS. The CDR3 consists of 13 residues. This chain's CDR3 is CASMEGVRTEAFF. The CDR3, as DNA: TGTGCCAGCATGGAGGGAGTGCGTACTGAAGCTTTCTTT.

In this sample, this clonotype turned up a few times. J is TRBJ2-1 and V is TRBV28, with D perhaps being TRBD1 or TRBD2 (5 bases each). The V gene's germline CDR1 is MDHEN and CDR2 SYDVKM. The CDR3 is made up of 15 amino acids. Trimming removed 8 bases at V and 6 bases at J, with 20 bases between. CDR3: CASCPPGASGNEQFF. For the CDR3, the DNA is TGTGCCAGCTGCCCCCCCGGGGCTTCGGGCAATGAGCAGTTCTTC.

This clonotype was counted at least ten times. This chain connects TRBV7-2 to TRBJ1-6; possible D gene TRBD1, 5 bases. Germline V gene lookup returns CDR1 SGHTA and CDR2 FQGNSA. CDR3 length: 16 amino acids. Trimming left V 1 base short and J 8 bases short, with 15 bases between. The CDR3 bases are TGTGCCAGCAGCTTAGTGGCCCCAGGGAGGGATTCACCCCTCCACTTT. It yields the protein CASSLVAPGRDSPLHF. The full variable domain, with the rest looked up from reference TRBV7-2 and TRBJ1-6, is GAGVSQSPSNKVTEKGKDVELRCDPISGHTALYWYRQSLGQGLEFLIYFQGNSAPDKSGLPSDRFSAERTGGSVSTLTIQRTQQEDSAVYLCASSLVAPGRDSPLHFGNGTRLTVT.

This clonotype has more than one count but fewer than ten. CDR3 nucleotide sequence: TGTGCCAGCCGCGACGCCGGGACAGCCTATGGCTACACCTTC. Encoded protein: CASRDAGTAYGYTF. This chain uses TRBV6-2 or TRBV6-3 with TRBJ1-2, with 7 bases aligning to TRBD1. V gave up 8 bases and J gave up 4 bases; unmatched junction bases: 10. Germline CDR1 MNHEY, CDR2 SVGEGT. The CDR3 extends over 14 amino acids.

This clonotype has only a few counts. The gene calls are TRBV7-2 and TRBJ1-2; 9 bases match TRBD1. The CDR3 is 15 amino acids. With V trimmed by 5 bases and J by 4 bases, 8 bases remained unmatched. Germline loops: CDR1 SGHTA, CDR2 FQGNSA. CDR3: CASSPTGQGRYGYTF. The CDR3 nucleotides are TGTGCCAGCAGCCCCACGGGACAGGGACGCTATGGCTACACCTTC.

This clonotype was seen a handful of times. CDR3: CASFTSRGQETQYF. The CDR3 DNA follows: TGTGCCAGCTTTACTAGCAGAGGCCAAGAGACCCAGTACTTC. The chain combines TRBV2 with TRBJ2-5, with D maybe TRBD2 (6 bases). This CDR3 contains 14 residues. V was trimmed by 8 bases and J by 1 base, leaving 14 bases between them. CDR1 and CDR2 (germline): SNHLY, FYNNEI.

This clonotype has just a few counts. As DNA, the CDR3 is TGTGCCAGCAGTCCCGGCCCCGGGACTAGAAGCGTTCCAGCCAAAAACATTCAGTACTTC. The encoded protein is CASSPGPGTRSVPAKNIQYF. The chain is built from TRBV28 and TRBJ2-4, with 8 bases lining up with TRBD2. This CDR3 is 20 amino acids long. Trimming removed 5 bases from V and 0 bases from J; junction bases left unmatched: 18. Germline assignment: CDR1 MDHEN and CDR2 SYDVKM.

This clonotype was observed a handful of times. At one boundary the junction diverges from the germline segment, which might be a read error. The chain combines TRBV5-6 with TRBJ1-1; D is perhaps TRBD1 (6 bases). The CDR3 contains 15 residues. Germline V gene data show CDR1 as SGHDT and CDR2 as YYEEEE. The CDR3 protein is CASSWGGGMNTEAFF. In nucleotides, the CDR3 is TGTGCCAGCAGCTGGGGGGGGGGCATGAACACTGAGGCTTTCTTT.

The chain joins TRBV12-3 or TRBV12-4 to TRBJ1-1; no definite D call. The CDR3 contains 12 residues. Trimming took 5 bases from V and 5 from J, leaving 9 bases between them. The CDR3 protein is CASSTMWTEAFF. The CDR3 DNA is TGTGCCAGCAGTACGATGTGGACTGAAGCTTTCTTT.